One TCR beta chain is described in this entry. The antigen remains undetermined. TCRdb reanalysed the reads using MiXCR and keeps one entry per CDR3 protein. The top ten hold approximately 71% of the sample, which has about 89,000 distinct CDR3 sequences, about 31% seen once. This entry comes from a study of T cell repertoires in cytomegalovirus infection. Study details: Public TCR beta signatures indicated both CMV infection and matching HLA type.

Germline V CDR1 and CDR2: SGHNT, YYREEE (reference sequence). Trimming removed 0 bases from V and 3 bases from J, with 12 bases in between. The CDR3 length is 16 residues. Study results and caveats: Cumulative public TCR beta family frequency identified carriers of CMV plus the relevant HLA. The ex vivo response was dominated by HLA-C-restricted CMV-specific TCR beta clonotypes.

This chain joins TRBV5-4 and TRBJ2-2; tentative D call: TRBD2 (5 bases). This specimen was CD8+ T cells from cultured PBMCs, taken from culture after CMV antigen stimulation. This sequence was found in a human donor in good health (CMV status not recorded). Some clones in this sample may be carry-over from other donors' samples. CDR3 in amino acids: CASSLEGLSDTGELFF. The CDR3 DNA reads TGTGCCAGCAGCTTGGAAGGACTTAGTGACACCGGGGAGCTGTTTTTT.